Below, 9 T cell receptor beta chains from the same sample are listed, as sequenced in a study of cytomegalovirus exposure and HLA in healthy donors. The PCR made use of 60 Vbeta and 13 Jbeta primers. Clones were read by immunoSEQ multiplex PCR, and TCRdb kept only the in-frame ones, dropping some. Seen here are almost 200,000 clones, roughly 79% observed once, and the top ten hold about 1.9%. The specimen sequenced was PBMCs. These receptors were taken from a man aged 30-40 years in good health and CMV-seronegative.

The rearrangement links TRBV7-6 to TRBJ2-2, with 8 bases fitting TRBD2. The CDR3 is made up of 18 amino acids. CDR1 is SGHVS, CDR2 FNYEAQ, per germline. V was pared by 4 bases and J by 5 bases, with 15 bases of the junction left unmatched. The CDR3 loop is CASSSSRGAGVLTGELFF. For the CDR3, the DNA is TGTGCCAGCAGCTCTTCGAGGGGAGCGGGAGTACTTACCGGGGAGCTGTTTTTT.

In this sample, this clone turned up a few times. This rearrangement joins TRBV19 to TRBJ1-2; D gene uncertain. CDR1 and CDR2 from the germline V gene are LNHDA and SQIVND (reference sequence). CDR3 length: 14 amino acids. Trimming removed 1 base from V and 0 bases from J, with 6 bases in between. This chain's CDR3 is CASSIGPANYGYTF. CDR3 bases: TGTGCCAGTAGTATAGGTCCAGCTAACTATGGCTACACCTTC.

The rearrangement uses TRBV2 and TRBJ1-2; TRBD1 matches 8 bases. Germline V gene sequence: CDR1 SNHLY, CDR2 FYNNEI. J gave up 5 bases and V 2 bases, and 4 bases lay outside the gene matches. This CDR3 is 14 amino acids long. As DNA, the CDR3 is TGTGCCAGCAGTGAACAAGGACAGGGTTATGGCTACACCTTC. It translates to CASSEQGQGYGYTF. The full variable domain, rest sourced from reference TRBV2 and TRBJ1-2, is EPEVTQTPSHQVTQMGQEVILRCVPISNHLYFYWYRQILGQKVEFLVSFYNNEISEKSEIFDDQFSVERPDGSNFTLKIRSTKLEDSAMYFCASSEQGQGYGYTFGSGTRLTVV.

This chain connects TRBV6-1 to TRBJ2-1; TRBD1 might be the D (5 bases). CDR3 length equals 14 residues. Germline CDR1 reads MNHNS; CDR2 reads SASEGT. Trimming pared 3 bases from V and 15 bases from J, leaving 21 bases between. CDR3 protein: CASSDFGHLSPPFF. In DNA form, the CDR3 reads TGTGCCAGCAGTGATTTCGGACATTTATCCCCCCCGTTCTTC.

This chain links TRBV29-1 with TRBJ1-1; tentatively, D is TRBD1 (5 bases). The germline V gene encodes CDR1 SQVTM and CDR2 ANQGSEA. The CDR3 runs 13 residues. V shed 0 bases and J shed 1 base, with 6 bases lying between them. CDR3: CSVEEGGNTEAFF. In DNA, the CDR3 is TGCAGCGTTGAAGAGGGGGGGAACACTGAAGCTTTCTTT. The full variable domain, in which reference TRBV29-1 and TRBJ1-1 provide the parts outside the CDR3, is SAVISQKPSRDICQRGTSLTIQCQVDSQVTMMFWYRQQPGQSLTLIATANQGSEATYESGFVIDKFPISRPNLTFSTLTVSNMSPEDSSIYLCSVEEGGNTEAFFGQGTRLTVV.

The chain uses TRBV7-9 and TRBJ2-5, with D perhaps TRBD1 (5 bases). Germline V gene data show CDR1 as SEHNR and CDR2 as FQNEAQ (reference sequence). This CDR3 comprises 13 residues. V lost 5 bases, J lost 0 bases, and 7 bases lay in between. Written as DNA, the CDR3 is TGTGCCAGCAGCCGACAGAACCAAGAGACCCAGTACTTC. Protein sequence: CASSRQNQETQYF.

Written as DNA, the CDR3 is TGTGCCAGCAGCCTCCAGGGGTCCATGCAGTATTTT. The encoded protein is CASSLQGSMQYF. The chain is built from TRBV7-3 and TRBJ2-3, with a tentative D call TRBD1 (6 bases). The germline V gene has CDR1 SGHTA and CDR2 FQGTGA. This CDR3 is built from 12 residues. Trimming removed 5 bases from V and 11 bases from J, with 14 bases in between.

The rearrangement uses TRBV5-6 and TRBJ2-5; 9 nucleotides match TRBD1. The CDR3 has 14 amino acids. The V segment lost 1 base and the J segment 5 bases; nucleotides outside the gene matches: 3. CDR1 is SGHDT, CDR2 YYEEEE, per germline. The CDR3 here is CASSLRTGAETQYF. In DNA form, the CDR3 reads TGTGCCAGCAGCTTGAGGACAGGGGCGGAGACCCAGTACTTC.

Comment on this clone: In the same sample, other DNA sequences code for this CDR3. The V gene is TRBV9, the J gene TRBJ2-7; a possible D gene is TRBD1 (5 bases). V was shortened by 0 bases and J by 5 bases, with 12 bases between the two germline ends. Germline loops: CDR1 SGDLS, CDR2 YYNGEE. There are 14 residues in the CDR3. The CDR3 nucleotides read TGTGCCAGCAGCGTAGGCCCAGGGCTCGACGAGCAGTACTTC. Translating gives CASSVGPGLDEQYF.